This T cell receptor beta chain emerged from a study of T cell changes during pregnancy in multiple sclerosis (dated by TCRdb to the late 2010s). Looking at the study overall: In women with multiple sclerosis, the researchers looked at how the T cell repertoire shifted as pregnancy progressed.

Libraries came from the immunoSEQ multiplex PCR assay. The table comes from immuneACCESS by way of TCRdb, which keeps in-frame sequences with V and J called. Part of the clones is missing from these tables; in studies checked, under half for an unresolved V gene and the rest for unknown reasons. The sample table lists around 69,000 clones, 92% of them with a count of one. The ten top clones hold about 2.5% of the sample. In regard to this clone: Its antigen target is currently unknown. Base quality data are lacking; no much larger clone is found one base away.

Trimming costs V 0 bases and J 0 bases, and their ends lie 6 bases apart. The germline V gene encodes CDR1 LGHNA and CDR2 YSLEER. Taken from cysteine to phenylalanine, the CDR3 has 16 residues. Solely the CDR3 DNA is kept, with 48 bases framed from the first base. Sequencing was performed on peripheral blood, taken in the first trimester of pregnancy. The clonotype was recovered from a female donor with multiple sclerosis, enrolled in a pregnancy study. In this chain, TRBV4-3 is recombined with TRBJ2-6; the D gene cannot be resolved reliably. The DNA sequence follows: TGCGCCAGCAGCCAAGACGCGGTCTCTGGGGCCAACGTCCTGACTTTC. The encoded protein is CASSQDAVSGANVLTF.